Each of the 28 T cell receptor beta chains below was sequenced from the same sample in a study of control samples from healthy donors and cancer patients. The table came from immunoSEQ multiplex PCR; TCRdb's copy has only in-frame clones and leaves some out. Counted here are 100,000 to 150,000 clones, over 80% occurring once; the ten biggest clones make up 0.58%. The specimen sequenced was PBMCs. The receptors were sampled from a man older than 75 with head and neck cancer.

J is TRBJ2-1 and V is TRBV12-5; 14 bases map to TRBD2. The CDR3 consists of 18 residues. The junction had 3 bases not matched to a gene; V was cut back by 2 bases and J by 0 bases. Germline assignment: CDR1 LGHNT and CDR2 FRNRAP. DNA of the CDR3: TGTGCTAGTGGTTTGAGACTAGCGGGGGGGAGCTCCTACAATGAGCAGTTCTTC. This encodes CASGLRLAGGSSYNEQFF.

The V call is TRBV6-5, the J call TRBJ1-6; TRBD1 matches 7 bases. The CDR3 is made up of 15 amino acids. Germline CDR1 MNHEY, CDR2 SVGAGI. V lost 6 bases to trimming and J lost 10 bases; unmatched junction nucleotides: 12. This CDR3 reads CASSDLGGVGSPLHF. The CDR3 region has the DNA TGTGCCAGCAGCGACCTAGGGGGCGTGGGGTCACCCCTCCACTTT.

This chain connects TRBV29-1 to TRBJ2-7; 9 bases match TRBD2. This CDR3 has 14 residues. CDR1 is SQVTM, CDR2 ANQGSEA, per germline. After removal of 5 bases from V and 3 bases from J, the junction contained 8 bases not matched to a gene. CDR3 loop: CSVRERGEIYEQYF. The CDR3 coding sequence is TGCAGCGTTAGGGAGCGGGGGGAAATCTACGAGCAGTACTTC.

V gene TRBV7-9 combines with J gene TRBJ1-6, with D possibly matching TRBD1 (6 bases). Germline V lookup: CDR1 SEHNR, CDR2 FQNEAQ (reference sequence). Trimming stripped 1 base from V and 0 bases from J, with 16 bases between. The CDR3 runs to 19 residues. The CDR3 region is CASSLVRGQLSSYNSPLHF. CDR3 nucleotides: TGTGCCAGCAGCTTAGTACGGGGGCAGCTTAGCTCCTATAATTCACCCCTCCACTTT. Based on the CDR3 plus reference TRBV7-9 and TRBJ1-6, the full variable domain is DTGVSQNPRHKITKRGQNVTFRCDPISEHNRLYWYRQTLGQGPEFLTYFQNEAQLEKSRLLSDRFSAERPKGSFSTLEIQRTEQGDSAMYLCASSLVRGQLSSYNSPLHFGNGTRLTVT.

This chain uses TRBV7-2 with TRBJ1-1; D call uncertain. Germline V gene data show CDR1 as SGHTA and CDR2 as FQGNSA. The CDR3 has 16 amino acids. V lost 3 bases and J 5 bases, leaving 19 bases between the germline ends. The chain's CDR3 is CASSFGGRVGRTEAFF. The CDR3 DNA is TGTGCCAGCAGCTTTGGCGGGAGGGTGGGGAGGACTGAAGCTTTCTTT.

This clone has only a few counts. This chain uses TRBV29-1 with TRBJ2-1; TRBD2 agrees at 8 bases. CDR1 is SQVTM, CDR2 ANQGSEA, per germline. With V trimmed by 4 bases and J by 7 bases, 9 bases remained unmatched. The CDR3 covers 14 residues. CDR3 sequence reads: CSVGIGTRGNEQFF. The DNA of the CDR3 is TGCAGCGTTGGTATTGGGACTAGGGGAAATGAGCAGTTCTTC.

This chain joins TRBV5-4 and TRBJ1-2; 7 bases map to TRBD1. The CDR3 spans 14 residues. CDR1 is SGHNT and CDR2 is YYREEE in the germline V gene (reference sequence). V shed 5 bases and J 2 bases; nucleotides not matched to a gene: 6. The CDR3 DNA sequence: TGTGCCAGCAGTTTCGGACAGGAGAACTATGGCTACACCTTC. Residues: CASSFGQENYGYTF.

The chain couples TRBV9 to TRBJ1-2; unclear D gene. This CDR3 is built from 15 residues. CDR1 and CDR2 (germline): SGDLS, YYNGEE. Trimming pared 4 bases from V and 7 bases from J, leaving 20 bases between. The CDR3 here is CASSPRLLENGGYTF. CDR3 sequence (DNA): TGTGCCAGCAGCCCAAGACTGCTCGAGAATGGTGGCTACACCTTC.

The gene calls are TRBV11-3 and TRBJ2-3; the D is unclear. The V end was cut by 5 bases, the J end by 5 bases, with 11 bases between. The CDR3 extends over 13 amino acids. Germline CDR1 is SGHNT and CDR2 is YENEEA. The CDR3 loop is CASSPGGRDTQYF. CDR3 DNA sequence: TGTGCCAGCAGCCCCGGCGGACGAGATACGCAGTATTTT.

The rearrangement joins TRBV19 to TRBJ1-5; 7 bases map to TRBD1. V lost 11 bases and J lost 6; bases outside the gene matches: 13. Looked up from germline, CDR1 is LNHDA and CDR2 is SQIVND (reference sequence). The CDR3 totals 14 residues. As DNA, the CDR3 is TGTGCCTCCCATCGGGCCAGGGGGAGTCAGCCCCAGCATTTT. It encodes CASHRARGSQPQHF.

The V call is TRBV7-8, the J call TRBJ1-1; possibly TRBD1 for D (6 bases). CDR1 is SGHVS and CDR2 is FQNEAQ in the germline V gene. The CDR3 totals 16 residues. V was trimmed by 1 base and J by 0 bases, leaving 12 bases between them. CDR3 region: CASSLGRGGMNTEAFF. The DNA for the CDR3 is TGTGCCAGCAGCTTAGGTAGGGGGGGCATGAACACTGAAGCTTTCTTT.

CDR3: CASSQDRGNEKLFF. CDR3 sequence (DNA): TGTGCCAGCAGCCAGGACAGGGGTAATGAAAAACTGTTTTTT. The chain has TRBV7-9 and TRBJ1-4; 9 bases align to TRBD1. V was clipped by 5 bases and J by 4 bases; unmatched bases: 2. The CDR3 sequence is 14 residues long. Germline lookup yields CDR1 SEHNR and CDR2 FQNEAQ (reference sequence).

The chain carries TRBV7-9 and TRBJ1-1; unclear D gene. The germline V gene has CDR1 SEHNR and CDR2 FQNEAQ (reference sequence). Between the trimmed V and J ends, which lost 3 bases and 1 base, there was a span of 6 bases. The CDR3 extends over 13 amino acids. Written as DNA, the CDR3 is TGTGCCAGCAGCTTCTCGCAGAACACTGAAGCTTTCTTT. It is translated as CASSFSQNTEAFF.

This chain joins TRBV6-2 or TRBV6-3 and TRBJ1-5, with D uncertain. CDR1 and CDR2 from the germline V gene are MNHEY and SVGEGT. Between the trimmed V and J ends, which lost 5 bases and 5 bases, there was a span of 13 bases. This CDR3 has 14 residues. The DNA for the CDR3 is TGTGCCAGCAGTACGGACGGAAAACATCAGCCCCAGCATTTT. The encoded protein is CASSTDGKHQPQHF.

This sequence joins TRBV24-1 and TRBJ1-1; D might be TRBD1 (6 bases). CDR1 KGHDR and CDR2 SFDVKD come from the germline V gene. V dropped 7 bases and J dropped 0 bases, with 11 bases sitting between them. The CDR3 totals 14 residues. The chain's CDR3 is CATRDRLMNTEAFF. The CDR3 coding sequence is TGTGCCACCAGAGACAGGCTCATGAACACTGAAGCTTTCTTT.

This chain joins TRBV12-3 or TRBV12-4 and TRBJ2-1; 9 nucleotides match TRBD2. CDR3 size: 13 residues. With 6 bases clipped from V and 4 bases from J, the junction kept 1 base outside the gene matches. In nucleotides, the CDR3 is TGTGCCAGCAGAGCGGGGGGTTACAATGAGCAGTTCTTC. Translated, it gives CASRAGGYNEQFF.

This rearrangement joins TRBV5-1 to TRBJ2-5; TRBD2 might be the D (5 bases). The CDR3 spans 13 residues. With 0 bases removed from V and 5 bases from J, the gap between germline ends came to 8 bases. Germline CDR1 and CDR2: SGHRS and YFSETQ. As DNA, the CDR3 is TGCGCCAGCAGCTTGGAAGCGGCGGAGACCCAGTACTTC. Protein sequence: CASSLEAAETQYF.

The CDR3 nucleotides read TGTGCCAGCAGCCACGGGACAGGATCCTACAATGAGCAGTTCTTC. Its protein is CASSHGTGSYNEQFF. The chain uses TRBV5-4 and TRBJ2-1; 8 bases line up with TRBD1. The CDR3 extends over 15 amino acids. CDR1 and CDR2 from the germline V gene are SGHNT and YYREEE (reference sequence). The J segment lost 1 base and the V segment lost 4 bases, leaving 4 bases of the junction unmatched. Full variable domain (rest looked up from reference TRBV5-4 and TRBJ2-1): ETGVTQSPTHLIKTRGQQVTLRCSSQSGHNTVSWYQQALGQGPQFIFQYYREEENGRGNFPPRFSGLQFPNYSSELNVNALELDDSALYLCASSHGTGSYNEQFFGPGTRLTVL.

V usage is TRBV7-6 and J usage is TRBJ1-3; 8 nucleotides agree with TRBD1. The CDR3 is made up of 16 amino acids. Trimming took 5 bases from V and 4 from J; bases not matched to a gene: 10. Germline assignment: CDR1 SGHVS and CDR2 FNYEAQ. Here the CDR3 reads CASSPWVGQGGNTIYF. As DNA, the CDR3 is TGTGCCAGCAGCCCGTGGGTCGGACAGGGAGGAAACACCATATATTTT.

This clone showed up just once. The rearrangement links TRBV7-9 to TRBJ1-2; 11 bases align to TRBD1. The junction had 15 bases not matched to a gene; V was cut back by 4 bases and J by 8 bases. CDR1 is SEHNR, CDR2 FQNEAQ, per germline (reference sequence). This CDR3 has 17 amino acids. The CDR3 DNA sequence: TGTGCCAGCAGCTCGCGAGCGAATCCGGGACAGGGGGACGGCTACACCTTC. Amino acid sequence: CASSSRANPGQGDGYTF.

This chain joins TRBV18 and TRBJ1-5; TRBD1 is a possible D gene (5 bases). The CDR3 is 14 amino acids. V lost 3 bases and J lost 3, with 9 bases in between. Per the germline V gene, CDR1 is KGHSH and CDR2 is LQKENI. The CDR3, as DNA: TGTGCCAGCTCACCGACAGCCGACAATCAGCCCCAGCATTTT. It encodes CASSPTADNQPQHF.

V usage is TRBV7-9 and J usage is TRBJ2-2; D perhaps matches TRBD1 (6 bases). This CDR3 has 15 amino acids. Germline V gene data show CDR1 as SEHNR and CDR2 as FQNEAQ (reference sequence). The V end lost 8 bases, the J end lost 2 bases, and 15 bases lay between the germline ends. The CDR3 region is CASGPIGGNTGELFF. CDR3 sequence (DNA): TGTGCCAGCGGGCCTATTGGGGGCAACACCGGGGAGCTGTTTTTT.

This clone was counted once. The chain couples TRBV5-1 to TRBJ1-1; the D gene is possibly TRBD1 (5 bases). V lost 2 bases and J 0 bases, leaving 14 bases between the germline ends. This CDR3 has 16 residues. Germline V gene lookup returns CDR1 SGHRS and CDR2 YFSETQ. CDR3 in amino acids: CASSLMRGLVNTEAFF. CDR3 DNA: TGCGCCAGCAGCTTAATGAGGGGTCTTGTGAACACTGAAGCTTTCTTT.

The chain recombines TRBV18 with TRBJ2-2, with 7 bases identical to TRBD1. The germline V gene encodes CDR1 KGHSH and CDR2 LQKENI. The CDR3 extends over 16 amino acids. The trim removed 4 bases at V and 1 base at J, leaving 6 bases unmatched. The CDR3 DNA reads TGTGCCAGCTCACAAACAGGGGCCCTGAACACCGGGGAGCTGTTTTTT. Residues: CASSQTGALNTGELFF.

The gene calls are TRBV3-1 (or the pseudogene TRBV3-2) and TRBJ2-6, with 8 bases fitting TRBD1. Germline-derived CDR1 and CDR2 are LGHDT and YNNKEL (reference sequence). The CDR3 consists of 17 residues. J was trimmed by 0 bases and V by 4 bases; bases with no gene match: 5. CDR3 in DNA: TGTGCCAGCAGCCCCGGGACAGGAATCTCTGGGGCCAACGTCCTGACTTTC. This codes for CASSPGTGISGANVLTF.

The rearrangement joins TRBV30 to TRBJ1-3, with D possibly matching TRBD1 (5 bases). Trimming left V 4 bases short and J 3 bases short, with 10 bases between. The germline V gene encodes CDR1 GTSNPN and CDR2 SVGIG (reference sequence). CDR3 size: 13 residues. This CDR3 is CAWTAGRGNTIYF. CDR3 sequence (DNA): TGTGCCTGGACAGCAGGGCGTGGAAACACCATATATTTT.

The V and J genes are TRBV7-9 and TRBJ2-7; possible D gene TRBD1, 5 bases. The ends were cut back, 2 bases at V and 4 bases at J, with 15 bases in the middle. CDR3 length equals 15 residues. Germline lookup yields CDR1 SEHNR and CDR2 FQNEAQ (reference sequence). DNA for the CDR3: TGTGCCAGCAGCTTAAACCTGGGCCAGGGTTACGAGCAGTACTTC. It specifies CASSLNLGQGYEQYF.

This clone was seen a single time. This chain connects TRBV5-4 to TRBJ2-4; no definite D call. The CDR3 is 16 residues long. Germline V gene lookup returns CDR1 SGHNT and CDR2 YYREEE (reference sequence). V lost 0 bases, J lost 1 base, and 11 bases lay in between. The CDR3 nucleotides are TGTGCCAGCAGCTTGGAAACCCGCGCGGCCAAAAACATTCAGTACTTC. It yields the protein CASSLETRAAKNIQYF.